The rows below give T cell receptor beta chains drawn from one sample of a study of shared clonotypes between healthy human individuals. TCRdb keeps only in-frame clones here, not all; method: immunoSEQ multiplex PCR. The sample has about 1.1 million clones; roughly 77% are singletons. The material sequenced was memory CD4+ T cells from PBMCs. The receptor set was obtained from a man younger than 30 in good health. Some clones in this sample may be carry-over from other donors' samples. The CDR3 runs from the conserved cysteine through the conserved F or W. The D gene is left open where the match is weak. Clone sizes are given selectively: once, few, many, or a class where the clone is expanded.

>TRBJ2-7|TRBV7-9|NA|NA
TGTGCCAGCAGCAAAGCCGGGGACGGATCCTACGAGCAGTACTTC
CASSKAGDGSYEQYF
>TRBJ2-7|TRBV7-9|NA|NA
TGTGCCAGCAGCTTAGGGCCCAGATACGAGCAGTACTTC
CASSLGPRYEQYF
>TRBJ2-3|TRBV5-4|once|TRBD2
TGTGCCAGCAGCTCGCCAGGGACTAGCGGGAGGGGATCAGATACGCAGTATTTT
CASSSPGTSGRGSDTQYF
>TRBJ2-3|TRBV7-6|few|NA
TGTGCCAGCAGCCGGACAGACGCCACAGATACGCAGTATTTT
CASSRTDATDTQYF
>TRBJ1-4|TRBV7-7|NA|NA
TGTGCCAGCAGCCCGGACCCCGCGGGAAAACTGTTTTTT
CASSPDPAGKLFF
>TRBJ2-1|TRBV20-1|NA|NA
TGCAGTGTCTGGCGCGGTGAGCAGTTCTTC
CSVWRGEQFF
>TRBJ1-2|TRBV5-1|NA|TRBD1
TGCGCCAGCAGCAGGGGGACAGGGGTTGGCTACACCTTC
CASSRGTGVGYTF
>TRBJ2-2|TRBV5-1|NA|NA
TGCGCCAGCAGCTTGCCCGGGCACCCCGCGAACACCGGGGAGCTGTTTTTT
CASSLPGHPANTGELFF
>TRBJ1-1|TRBV5-1|NA|TRBD1
TGCGCCAGCAGCCGTACAGGGGGCGGCACTGAAGCTTTCTTT
CASSRTGGGTEAFF
>TRBJ2-5|TRBV9|NA|NA
TGTGCCAGCAGCGTAGAAGGAGAGACCCAGTACTTC
CASSVEGETQYF
>TRBJ1-1|TRBV19|NA|NA
TGTGCCAGTACGGGTCAAATATCGGCAGGGCGGGACACTGAAGCTTTCTTT
CASTGQISAGRDTEAFF
>TRBJ2-7|TRBV10-3|NA|TRBD1
TGTGCCATCAGTGAGCGGGACAGGGGGTCGGACGAGCAGTACTTC
CAISERDRGSDEQYF
>TRBJ2-7|TRBV28|few|NA
TGTGCCAGCAGCTACCCACAGGGGAGGGAGCAGTACTTC
CASSYPQGREQYF
>TRBJ2-3|TRBV11-2|NA|TRBD2
TGTGCCAGCAGCTTTGCACTAGCGGGAGGGACCCAAGATACGCAGTATTTT
CASSFALAGGTQDTQYF
>TRBJ2-7|TRBV7-8|NA|TRBD2
TGTGCCAGCAGCTTATCTCCAGCGGGATTGGGTGAGCAGTACTTC
CASSLSPAGLGEQYF
>TRBJ2-2|TRBV13|few|TRBD1
TGTGCCAGCAGCTTAGTGTCAGGGGGCACCGGGGAGCTGTTTTTT
CASSLVSGGTGELFF
>TRBJ2-1|TRBV5-1|NA|NA
TGCGCCAGCAACTTTATCTCGTGGGAGACGGGTGAGCAGTTCTTC
CASNFISWETGEQFF
>TRBJ2-7|TRBV28|NA|TRBD1
TGTGCCAGCAGTTTACCCGGACAGGGGAAGGGATACGAGCAGTACTTC
CASSLPGQGKGYEQYF
>TRBJ1-6|TRBV19|NA|NA
TGTGCCAGTAGTATGTTGTTGGATTCACCCCTCCACTTT
CASSMLLDSPLHF
>TRBJ2-7|TRBV5-1|once|TRBD1
TGCGCCAGCAGCGTCCCAGGGGGCCTATACGAGCAGTACTTC
CASSVPGGLYEQYF
>TRBJ2-5|TRBV2|NA|TRBD1
TGTGCCAGCAGTGAAAGGACAGGGTTACAGACCCAGTACTTC
CASSERTGLQTQYF
>TRBJ2-5|TRBV5-4|NA|TRBD2
TGTGCCAGCAGCTTGGGGACTAGCGACCAAGAGACCCAGTACTTC
CASSLGTSDQETQYF
>TRBJ1-3|TRBV19|NA|NA
TGTGCCAGTAGCAATACGTGGGAGGATGGCTCTGGAAACACCATATATTTT
CASSNTWEDGSGNTIYF
>TRBJ2-1|TRBV9|NA|TRBD2
TGTGCCAGCAGGCTAGGGACTAGCGCTAACAATGAGCAGTTCTTC
CASRLGTSANNEQFF
>TRBJ2-1|TRBV11-2|NA|TRBD2
TGTGCCAGCAGCCCCTACAGAGCGGGAACTTCCTACAATGAGCAGTTCTTC
CASSPYRAGTSYNEQFF